This T cell receptor (beta chain) emerged from a study of T cells in Graves' hyperthyroidism and ophthalmopathy. Study-wide findings and caveats: A model of 13 V-J features distinguished ophthalmopathy from stable hyperthyroidism.

To note about this clonotype: The antigen is not known.

The V end was cut by 4 bases, the J end by 0 bases, with 11 bases between. The germline gives CDR1 SGHNT, CDR2 YYREEE (reference sequence). The CDR3 totals 15 residues. It was RNA transcripts that yielded the amplified TCR beta CDR3 regions. HTBI primers were the set used in a first-round RT-PCR of the TCR CDR3. Each CDR3 protein gets one entry after TCRdb re-called the multiplex PCR reads with MiXCR. The sample carries more than 500,000 distinct CDR3 sequences, roughly 14% recorded once. Disease lasting under 3 months, a NOSPECS grade of at least 4, and a Clinical Activity Score of at least 3 were features of the ophthalmopathy patients.

The sample was blood. This clonotype originated in a woman aged 40 to 50 with Graves' ophthalmopathy. This chain connects TRBV5-4 to TRBJ2-4; TRBD2 is a possible D gene (6 bases). CDR3 nucleotides: TGTGCCAGCAGCCATAGCGGACTAGCCAAAAACATTCAGTACTTC. As protein: CASSHSGLAKNIQYF. The whole variable domain, filled in from reference TRBV5-4 and TRBJ2-4, reads ETGVTQSPTHLIKTRGQQVTLRCSSQSGHNTVSWYQQALGQGPQFIFQYYREEENGRGNFPPRFSGLQFPNYSSELNVNALELDDSALYLCASSHSGLAKNIQYFGAGTRLSVL.